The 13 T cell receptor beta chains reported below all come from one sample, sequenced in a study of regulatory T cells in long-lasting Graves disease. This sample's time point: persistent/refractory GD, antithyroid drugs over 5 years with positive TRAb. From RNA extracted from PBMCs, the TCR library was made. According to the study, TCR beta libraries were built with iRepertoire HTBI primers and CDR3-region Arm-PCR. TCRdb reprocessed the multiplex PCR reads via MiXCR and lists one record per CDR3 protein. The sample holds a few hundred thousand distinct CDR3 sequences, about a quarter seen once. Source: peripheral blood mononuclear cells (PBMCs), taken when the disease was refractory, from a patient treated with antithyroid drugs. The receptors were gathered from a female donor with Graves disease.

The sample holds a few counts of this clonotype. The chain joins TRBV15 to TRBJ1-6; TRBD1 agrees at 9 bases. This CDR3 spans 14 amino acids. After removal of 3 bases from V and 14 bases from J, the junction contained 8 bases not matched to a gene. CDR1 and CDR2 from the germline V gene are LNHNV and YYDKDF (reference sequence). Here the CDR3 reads CATSSNRGLLTLHF. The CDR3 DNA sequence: TGTGCCACCAGCAGTAACAGGGGGCTACTCACCCTCCACTTT.

CDR3 DNA: TGTGCCAGCAGGCCAGACAGGGGGATATACAATGAGCAGTTCTTC. Its protein product is CASRPDRGIYNEQFF. The chain carries TRBV2 and TRBJ2-1, with 9 bases identical to TRBD1. Germline V gene data show CDR1 as SNHLY and CDR2 as FYNNEI. CDR3 size: 15 residues. V was clipped by 6 bases and J by 4 bases; unmatched bases: 7.

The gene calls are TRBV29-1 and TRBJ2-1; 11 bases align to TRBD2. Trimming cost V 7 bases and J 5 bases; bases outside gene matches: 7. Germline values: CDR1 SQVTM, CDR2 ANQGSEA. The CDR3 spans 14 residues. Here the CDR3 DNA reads TGCAGCGCAGAGGGACTAGCGGTTAACAATGAGCAGTTCTTC. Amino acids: CSAEGLAVNNEQFF.

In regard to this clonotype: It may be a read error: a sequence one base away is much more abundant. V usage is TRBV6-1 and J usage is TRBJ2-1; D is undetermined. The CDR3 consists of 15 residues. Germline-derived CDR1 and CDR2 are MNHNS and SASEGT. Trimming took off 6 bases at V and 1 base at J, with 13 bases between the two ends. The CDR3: CASRLDLPSYNEQFF. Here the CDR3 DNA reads TGTGCCAGCAGGCTGGACCTTCCATCCTACAATGAGCAGTTCTTC.

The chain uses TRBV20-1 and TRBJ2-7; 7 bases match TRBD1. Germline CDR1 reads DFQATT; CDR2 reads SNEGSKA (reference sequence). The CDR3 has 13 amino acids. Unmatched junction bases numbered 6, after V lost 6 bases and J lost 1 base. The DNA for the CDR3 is TGCAGTGCCCGCGGACAGGTGTCCTACGAGCAGTACTTC. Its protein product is CSARGQVSYEQYF.

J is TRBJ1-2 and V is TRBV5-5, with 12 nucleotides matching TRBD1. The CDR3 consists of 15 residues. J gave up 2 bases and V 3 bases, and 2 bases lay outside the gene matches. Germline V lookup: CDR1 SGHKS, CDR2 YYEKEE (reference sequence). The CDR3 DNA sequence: TGTGCCAGCAGCTGGGACAGGGGGCGCAACTATGGCTACACCTTC. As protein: CASSWDRGRNYGYTF.

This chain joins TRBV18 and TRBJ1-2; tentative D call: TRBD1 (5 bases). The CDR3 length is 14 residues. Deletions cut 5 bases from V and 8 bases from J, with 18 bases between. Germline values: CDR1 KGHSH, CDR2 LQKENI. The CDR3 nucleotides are TGTGCCAGCTCAGATATGACAGAAGATTACGGCTACACCTTC. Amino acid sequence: CASSDMTEDYGYTF.

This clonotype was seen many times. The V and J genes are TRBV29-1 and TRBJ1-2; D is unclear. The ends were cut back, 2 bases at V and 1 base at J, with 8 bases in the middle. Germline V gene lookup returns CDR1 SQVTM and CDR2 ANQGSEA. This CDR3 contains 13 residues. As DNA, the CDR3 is TGCAGCGTTGAAAAAAGATATAACTATGGCTACACCTTC. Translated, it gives CSVEKRYNYGYTF.

CDR3 in amino acids: CASSRIRQIYGYTF. The CDR3 bases are TGTGCCAGCAGTAGAATCAGACAGATTTATGGCTACACCTTC. This chain links TRBV6-1 with TRBJ1-2; a weak D match, TRBD1 (5 bases). Trimming cost V 5 bases and J 5 bases, with 15 bases left between them. The CDR3 covers 14 residues. Germline lookup yields CDR1 MNHNS and CDR2 SASEGT.

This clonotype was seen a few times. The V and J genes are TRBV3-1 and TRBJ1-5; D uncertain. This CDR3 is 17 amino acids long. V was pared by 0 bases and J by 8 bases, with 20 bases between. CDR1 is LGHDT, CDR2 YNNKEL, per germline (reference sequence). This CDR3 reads CASSQDFKSRRPKPQHF. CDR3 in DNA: TGTGCCAGCAGCCAAGATTTTAAGTCGAGGAGGCCGAAGCCCCAGCATTTT.

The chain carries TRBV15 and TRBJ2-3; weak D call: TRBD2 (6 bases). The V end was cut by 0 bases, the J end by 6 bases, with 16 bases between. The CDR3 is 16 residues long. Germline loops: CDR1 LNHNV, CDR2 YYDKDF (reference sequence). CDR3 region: CATSRDRVRGTDTQYF. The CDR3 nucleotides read TGTGCCACCAGCAGAGACAGGGTTCGCGGGACCGATACGCAGTATTTT.

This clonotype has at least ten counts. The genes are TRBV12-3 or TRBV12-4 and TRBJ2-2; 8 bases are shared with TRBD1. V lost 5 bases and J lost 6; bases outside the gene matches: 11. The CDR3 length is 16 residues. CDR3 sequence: CASSRFPGGGAGELFF. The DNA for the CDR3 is TGTGCCAGCAGTCGATTCCCAGGGGGCGGGGCCGGGGAGCTGTTTTTT.

The CDR3 reads CASGGRGANQPQHF. The DNA for the CDR3 is TGTGCCAGCGGAGGGAGAGGGGCTAATCAGCCCCAGCATTTT. V is TRBV2 and J is TRBJ1-5; possibly TRBD1 for D (5 bases). Trimming pared 8 bases from V and 4 bases from J, leaving 15 bases between. The CDR3 loop spans 14 amino acids. CDR1 SNHLY and CDR2 FYNNEI come from the germline V gene.